A selection of T cell receptor beta chains follows, all from one sample in a study of control samples from healthy donors and cancer patients. The data were produced by immunoSEQ multiplex PCR, yet TCRdb's version contains in-frame clones alone and is incomplete. The table records 90,000 to 150,000 clones, approximately 89% of them present only once. Sequenced: blood. These receptors were collected from a man aged 35 to 55 in good health. Both conserved end residues are part of each CDR3. Fields, in order: clone size, J gene, V gene, D gene, CDR3 DNA, CDR3 protein. The D gene is left open where the match is weak. Clone size is not always given. Where it is, it says once, few, many or a class for expanded clones.

>once|TRBJ1-2|TRBV5-8|.
TGTGCCAGCAGCTTGGGAGGAGAGTATGGCTACACCTTC
CASSLGGEYGYTF
>.|TRBJ2-3|TRBV2|TRBD1
TGTGCCAGCAGTGAAGCTCAGGGGGCGGTCGACACGCAGTATTTT
CASSEAQGAVDTQYF
>.|TRBJ1-1|TRBV18|.
TGTGCCAGCTCACCACGGGGTGGGGGGGCCCTGAACACTGAAGCTTTCTTT
CASSPRGGGALNTEAFF
>.|TRBJ2-2|TRBV27|TRBD2
TGTGCCAGCAGTTTGACTAGCGGGGGTATTGCCGGGGAGCTGTTTTTT
CASSLTSGGIAGELFF
>once|TRBJ2-1|TRBV3-1/TRBV3-2|TRBD2
TGTGCCAGCAGCCAAAGTGAGCGGGGGGGCGCGGATGAGCAGTTCTTC
CASSQSERGGADEQFF
>.|TRBJ1-4|TRBV11-2|.
TGTGCCAGCAGGGGCGGAGAGGAGCATGAAAAACTGTTTTTT
CASRGGEEHEKLFF
>.|TRBJ2-7|TRBV10-3|.
TGTGCCATCAGTGAGTCCGAGGGCCCCTACGAGCAGTACTTC
CAISESEGPYEQYF
>.|TRBJ2-7|TRBV27|.
TGTGCCAGCAGTTTAACGGGGAACTACGAGCAGTACTTC
CASSLTGNYEQYF
>.|TRBJ1-5|TRBV7-9|TRBD1
TGTGCCAGCAGCTCGGACAGGAGGAATCAGCCCCAGCATTTT
CASSSDRRNQPQHF
>.|TRBJ2-3|TRBV24-1|.
TGTGCCACCAGTGGATCAAGGGGCACAGATACGCAGTATTTT
CATSGSRGTDTQYF
>.|TRBJ2-7|TRBV30|.
TGTGCCTGTCAGGGCCTCTACGAGCAGTACTTC
CACQGLYEQYF
>.|TRBJ1-2|TRBV25-1|.
TGTGCCAGCAGTGAATACAATATACCGGGACCCACGGATGGCTACACCTTC
CASSEYNIPGPTDGYTF
>once|TRBJ1-4|TRBV7-2|TRBD1
TGTGCCAGCAGCCTCAGACAGGGGCTTAATGAAAAACTGTTTTTT
CASSLRQGLNEKLFF
>.|TRBJ1-6|TRBV9|.
TGTGCCAGCAGCGTAGAACAGGGACCTTCACCCCTCCACTTT
CASSVEQGPSPLHF
>.|TRBJ1-2|TRBV7-9|TRBD1
TGTGCCAGCAGCTTAGGTCTACTCGGGACAGGGGATGGCTACACCTTC
CASSLGLLGTGDGYTF
>.|TRBJ1-1|TRBV29-1|.
TGCAGCGTTAAGGGGGATCCTGAAGCTTTCTTT
CSVKGDPEAFF
>.|TRBJ2-3|TRBV7-8|.
TGTGCCAGCAGCTCTCGGGGGACTGGAGATACGCAGTATTTT
CASSSRGTGDTQYF
>.|TRBJ1-2|TRBV5-4|.
TGTGCCAGCAGCCCCCAGCCTGACAGCTACTATGGCTACACCTTC
CASSPQPDSYYGYTF
>once|TRBJ2-1|TRBV9|TRBD2
TGTGCCAGCAGCTCGACTAGCGGGCCGTCCTACAATGAGCAGTTCTTC
CASSSTSGPSYNEQFF
>.|TRBJ1-1|TRBV12-5|.
TGTGCTAGTGCCCCTGACCCCGGGACCCGAGCGCTAAACACTGAAGCTTTCTTT
CASAPDPGTRALNTEAFF
>.|TRBJ2-4|TRBV7-8|.
TGTGCCAGCAGCGGAGAAGCGGACGTTCTAGCCAAAAACATTCAGTACTTC
CASSGEADVLAKNIQYF
>.|TRBJ1-4|TRBV6-6|.
TGTGCCAGCAGAGAACCAGGGGTGAATGAAAAACTGTTTTTT
CASREPGVNEKLFF